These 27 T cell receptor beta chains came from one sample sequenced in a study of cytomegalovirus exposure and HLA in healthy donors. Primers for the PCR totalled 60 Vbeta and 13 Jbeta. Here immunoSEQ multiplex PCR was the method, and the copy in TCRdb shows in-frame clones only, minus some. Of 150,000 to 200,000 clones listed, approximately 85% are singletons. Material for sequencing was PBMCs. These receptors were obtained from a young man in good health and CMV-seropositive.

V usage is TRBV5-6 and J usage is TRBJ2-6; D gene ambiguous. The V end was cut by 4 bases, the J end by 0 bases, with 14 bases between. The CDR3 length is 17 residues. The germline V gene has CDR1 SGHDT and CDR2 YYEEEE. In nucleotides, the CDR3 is TGTGCCAGCAGCCCTTATGGCAGGATCTCTGGGGCCAACGTCCTGACTTTC. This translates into CASSPYGRISGANVLTF.

The CDR3: CATRLGQGTGELFF. The CDR3 nucleotides read TGTGCCACCAGGTTGGGGCAAGGCACCGGGGAGCTGTTTTTT. The chain couples TRBV15 to TRBJ2-2; weak D call: TRBD1 (5 bases). CDR1 LNHNV and CDR2 YYDKDF come from the germline V gene (reference sequence). Trimming removed 6 bases from V and 4 bases from J, with 12 bases in between. The CDR3 is 14 amino acids.

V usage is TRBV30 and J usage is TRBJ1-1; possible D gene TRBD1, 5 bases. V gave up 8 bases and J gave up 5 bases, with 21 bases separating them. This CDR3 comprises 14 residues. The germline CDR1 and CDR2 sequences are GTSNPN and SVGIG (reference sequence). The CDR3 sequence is CAHARGGRTTEAFF. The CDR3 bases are TGTGCCCACGCAAGGGGTGGTCGAACGACTGAAGCTTTCTTT.

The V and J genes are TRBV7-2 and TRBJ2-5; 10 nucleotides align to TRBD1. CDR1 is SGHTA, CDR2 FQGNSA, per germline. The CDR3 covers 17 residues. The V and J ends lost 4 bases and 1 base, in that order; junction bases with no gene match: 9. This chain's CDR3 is CASSSRDRGRLQETQYF. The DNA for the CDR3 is TGTGCCAGCAGCTCCCGGGACAGGGGAAGGCTCCAAGAGACCCAGTACTTC. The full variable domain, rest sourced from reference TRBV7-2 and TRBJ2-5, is GAGVSQSPSNKVTEKGKDVELRCDPISGHTALYWYRQSLGQGLEFLIYFQGNSAPDKSGLPSDRFSAERTGGSVSTLTIQRTQQEDSAVYLCASSSRDRGRLQETQYFGPGTRLLVL.

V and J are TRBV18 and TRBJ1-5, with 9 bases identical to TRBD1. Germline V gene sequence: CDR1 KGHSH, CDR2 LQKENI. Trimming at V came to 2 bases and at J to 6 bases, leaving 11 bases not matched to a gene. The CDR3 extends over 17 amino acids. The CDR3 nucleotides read TGTGCCAGCTCACCATGGACGATTACAGGGGGCGGTCAGCCCCAGCATTTT. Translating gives CASSPWTITGGGQPQHF.

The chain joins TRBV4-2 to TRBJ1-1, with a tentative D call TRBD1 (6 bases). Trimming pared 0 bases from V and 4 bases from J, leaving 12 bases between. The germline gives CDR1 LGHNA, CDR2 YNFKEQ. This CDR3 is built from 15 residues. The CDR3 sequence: CASSQDLRGGTEAFF. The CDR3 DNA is TGTGCCAGCAGCCAAGATCTCAGGGGTGGCACTGAAGCTTTCTTT.

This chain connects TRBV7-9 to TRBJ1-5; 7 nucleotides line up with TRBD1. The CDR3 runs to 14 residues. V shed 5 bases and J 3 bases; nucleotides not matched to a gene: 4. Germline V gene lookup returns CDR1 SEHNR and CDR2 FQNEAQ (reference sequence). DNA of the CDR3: TGTGCCAGCAGCACAACAGGGGTCAATCAGCCCCAGCATTTT. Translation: CASSTTGVNQPQHF.

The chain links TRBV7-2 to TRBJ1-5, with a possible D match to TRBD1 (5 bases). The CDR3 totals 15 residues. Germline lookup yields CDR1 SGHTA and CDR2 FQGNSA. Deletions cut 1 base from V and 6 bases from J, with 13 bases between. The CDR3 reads CASSLGQGRAQPQHF. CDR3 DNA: TGTGCCAGCAGCTTAGGGCAGGGAAGGGCTCAGCCCCAGCATTTT.

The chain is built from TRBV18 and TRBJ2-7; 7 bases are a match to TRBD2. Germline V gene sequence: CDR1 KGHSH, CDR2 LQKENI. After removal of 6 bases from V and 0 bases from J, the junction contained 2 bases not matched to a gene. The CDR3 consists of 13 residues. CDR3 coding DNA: TGTGCCAGCTCGGGCGGGGGCTCCTACGAGCAGTACTTC. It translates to CASSGGGSYEQYF.

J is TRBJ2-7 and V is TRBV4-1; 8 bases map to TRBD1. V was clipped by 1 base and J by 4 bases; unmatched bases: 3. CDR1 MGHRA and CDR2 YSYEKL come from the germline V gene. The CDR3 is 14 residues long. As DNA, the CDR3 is TGCGCCAGCAGCCAAGTAGGACAGGGATACGAGCAGTACTTC. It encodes CASSQVGQGYEQYF.

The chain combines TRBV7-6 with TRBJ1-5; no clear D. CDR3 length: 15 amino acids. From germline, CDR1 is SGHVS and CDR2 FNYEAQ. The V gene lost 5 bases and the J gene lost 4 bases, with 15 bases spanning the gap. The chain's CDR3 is CASSIRGGVNQPQHF. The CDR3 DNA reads TGTGCCAGCAGCATTCGCGGCGGTGTGAATCAGCCCCAGCATTTT.

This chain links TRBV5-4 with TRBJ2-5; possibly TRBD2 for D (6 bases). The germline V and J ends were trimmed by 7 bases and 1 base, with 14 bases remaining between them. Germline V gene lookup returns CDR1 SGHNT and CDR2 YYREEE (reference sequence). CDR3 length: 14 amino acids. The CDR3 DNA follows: TGTGCCAGCGGAAATAGCGGAGGCCAAGAGACCCAGTACTTC. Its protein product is CASGNSGGQETQYF.

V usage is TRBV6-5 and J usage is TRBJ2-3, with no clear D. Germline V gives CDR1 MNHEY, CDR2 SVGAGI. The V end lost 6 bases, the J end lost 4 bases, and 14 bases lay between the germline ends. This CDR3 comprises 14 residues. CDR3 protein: CASSRVFPPDTQYF. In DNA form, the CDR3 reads TGTGCCAGCAGCCGTGTCTTCCCCCCAGATACGCAGTATTTT.

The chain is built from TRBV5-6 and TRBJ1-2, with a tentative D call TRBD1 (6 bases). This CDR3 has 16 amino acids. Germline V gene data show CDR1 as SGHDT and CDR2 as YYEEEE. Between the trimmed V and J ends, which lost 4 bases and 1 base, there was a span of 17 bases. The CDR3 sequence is CASSPNDRTLNYGYTF. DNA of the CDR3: TGTGCCAGCAGCCCCAACGACAGGACTCTTAACTATGGCTACACCTTC.

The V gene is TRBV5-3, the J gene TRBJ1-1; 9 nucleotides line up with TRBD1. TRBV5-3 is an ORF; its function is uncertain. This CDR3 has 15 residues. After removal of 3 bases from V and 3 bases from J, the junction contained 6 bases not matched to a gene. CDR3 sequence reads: CARSYSDRGYTEAFF. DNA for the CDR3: TGTGCCAGAAGCTATTCGGACAGGGGTTACACTGAAGCTTTCTTT.

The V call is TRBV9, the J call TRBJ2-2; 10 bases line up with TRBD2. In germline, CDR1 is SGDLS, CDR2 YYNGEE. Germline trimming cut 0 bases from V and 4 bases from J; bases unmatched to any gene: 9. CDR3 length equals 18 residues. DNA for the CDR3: TGTGCCAGCAGCGTAGGAAGATTAGCGGGGGGTAGCACCGGGGAGCTGTTTTTT. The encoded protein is CASSVGRLAGGSTGELFF.

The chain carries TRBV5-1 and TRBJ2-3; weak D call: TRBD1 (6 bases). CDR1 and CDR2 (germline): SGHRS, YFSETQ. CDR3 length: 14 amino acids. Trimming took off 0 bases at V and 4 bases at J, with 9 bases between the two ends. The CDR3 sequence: CASSLDRAADTQYF. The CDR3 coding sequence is TGCGCCAGCAGCTTGGACAGGGCGGCAGATACGCAGTATTTT.

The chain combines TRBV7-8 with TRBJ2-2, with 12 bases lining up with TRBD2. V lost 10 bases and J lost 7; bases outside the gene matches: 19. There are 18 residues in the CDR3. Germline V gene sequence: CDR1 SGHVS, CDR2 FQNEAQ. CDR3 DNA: TGTGCCATCCTAAAGTGGGGGTCTAGCGGGGGGGCCTTCGGGGAGCTGTTTTTT. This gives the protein CAILKWGSSGGAFGELFF.

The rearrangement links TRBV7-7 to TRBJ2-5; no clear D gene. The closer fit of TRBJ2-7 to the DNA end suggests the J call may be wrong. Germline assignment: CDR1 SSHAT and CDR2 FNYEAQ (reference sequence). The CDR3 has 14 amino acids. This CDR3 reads CASSLSLLNYEQYF. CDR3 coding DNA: TGTGCCAGCAGCTTATCGCTCCTAAACTACGAGCAGTACTTC.

CDR3 bases: TGTGCCAGCAGCTTGGCAAAGCGGGGGGGCCCCTACAATGAGCAGTTCTTC. Amino acid sequence: CASSLAKRGGPYNEQFF. The rearrangement links TRBV5-4 to TRBJ2-1; 10 bases are a match to TRBD2. Germline V lookup: CDR1 SGHNT, CDR2 YYREEE (reference sequence). The V segment lost 0 bases and the J segment 2 bases; nucleotides outside the gene matches: 5. The CDR3 sequence is 17 residues long.

CDR3 region: CASSLEGRGSYEQYF. CDR3 bases: TGCGCCAGCAGCTTGGAGGGACGGGGGAGCTACGAGCAGTACTTC. The chain recombines TRBV5-1 with TRBJ2-7; maybe TRBD2 (6 bases). This CDR3 has 15 residues. V was trimmed by 0 bases and J by 3 bases, leaving 13 bases between them. The germline V gene encodes CDR1 SGHRS and CDR2 YFSETQ.

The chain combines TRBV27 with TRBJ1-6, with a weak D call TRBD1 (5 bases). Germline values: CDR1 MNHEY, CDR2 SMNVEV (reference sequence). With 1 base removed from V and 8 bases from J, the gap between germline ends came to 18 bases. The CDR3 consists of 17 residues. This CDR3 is CASSLYRLGGYDSPLHF. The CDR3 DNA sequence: TGTGCCAGCAGTTTATACAGGTTGGGAGGATATGATTCACCCCTCCACTTT.

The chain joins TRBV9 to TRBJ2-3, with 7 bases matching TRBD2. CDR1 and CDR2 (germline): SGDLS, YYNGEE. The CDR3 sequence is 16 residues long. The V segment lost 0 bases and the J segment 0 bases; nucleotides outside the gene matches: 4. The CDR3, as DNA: TGTGCCAGCAGCGTAGGGGCTAGCGGAAGCACAGATACGCAGTATTTT. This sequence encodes CASSVGASGSTDTQYF.

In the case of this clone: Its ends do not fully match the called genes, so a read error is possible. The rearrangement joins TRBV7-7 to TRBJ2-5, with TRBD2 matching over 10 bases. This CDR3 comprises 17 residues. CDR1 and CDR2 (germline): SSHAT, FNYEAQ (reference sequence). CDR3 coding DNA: TGTGCTAGCAGCCCCGGTGAGGAGCGGGGGGGCAGGGAGACCCAGTACTTC. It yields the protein CASSPGEERGGRETQYF.

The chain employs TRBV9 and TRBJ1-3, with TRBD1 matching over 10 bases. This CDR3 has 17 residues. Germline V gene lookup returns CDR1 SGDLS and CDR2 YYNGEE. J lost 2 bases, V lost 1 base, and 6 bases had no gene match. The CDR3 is CASSVFSGQGPGNTIYF. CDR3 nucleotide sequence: TGTGCCAGCAGCGTATTCTCGGGACAGGGGCCTGGAAACACCATATATTTT.

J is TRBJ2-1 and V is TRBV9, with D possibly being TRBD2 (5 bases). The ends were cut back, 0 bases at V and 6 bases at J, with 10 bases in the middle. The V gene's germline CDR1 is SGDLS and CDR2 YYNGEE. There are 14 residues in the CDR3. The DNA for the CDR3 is TGTGCCAGCAGCGTAGCTTCTAGCCTCAATGAGCAGTTCTTC. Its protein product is CASSVASSLNEQFF.

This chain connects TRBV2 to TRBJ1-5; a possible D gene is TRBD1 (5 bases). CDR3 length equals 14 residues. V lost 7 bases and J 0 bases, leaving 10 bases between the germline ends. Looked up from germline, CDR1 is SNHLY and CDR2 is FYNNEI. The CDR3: CASTPGDSNQPQHF. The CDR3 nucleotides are TGTGCCAGCACCCCGGGGGATAGCAATCAGCCCCAGCATTTT.